This passage covers 2 T cell receptor beta chains from one sample sequenced in a study of T-cell reconstitution after alpha-beta-depleted transplantation in children (dated by TCRdb to between 2015 and 2016). The library was generated by PCR. This sample was sequenced with an Illumina HiSeq 2500. Molecular barcoding was employed in the preparation of TCR libraries, with unique molecular identifiers being used to normalize TCRbeta repertoire quantification. TCRdb cleaned the public reads at Q25 with fastp, built clones with MiXCR and kept in-frame beta chains. Each record represents a unique CDR3 protein, reported with the most common genes and DNA among its rows. The sample data list about 540,000 distinct CDR3 sequences, and 18% of these were observed just once. The ten largest clones add up to over 3% of the sample. The sequences come from PBMCs from the stem cell graft donor, collected from the stem cell graft. These receptors came from a human donor who donated a stem cell graft to a child with acute lymphoblastic leukemia.

This clonotype occurred a few times. The chain joins TRBV20-1 to TRBJ2-3; 11 bases are a match to TRBD2. CDR1 and CDR2 (germline): DFQATT, SNEGSKA (reference sequence). The CDR3 has 13 residues. V lost 6 bases to trimming and J lost 4 bases; unmatched junction nucleotides: 3. CDR3 coding DNA: TGCAGTGCCACACTAGCGGGAGCAGATACGCAGTATTTT. Its translation is CSATLAGADTQYF.

Ten or more counts support this clonotype. This rearrangement joins TRBV4-1 to TRBJ2-7; possibly TRBD1 for D (6 bases). Germline V CDR1 and CDR2: MGHRA, YSYEKL. The CDR3 has 16 amino acids. V lost 0 bases, J lost 7 bases, and 19 bases lay in between. The CDR3 coding sequence is TGCGCCAGCAGCCAAGATCTTACAGGGATCCCGGAAGAGCAGTACTTC. This encodes CASSQDLTGIPEEQYF.